The 27 T cell receptor beta chains listed next were all sequenced from one sample in a study of human thymus T cells (dated by TCRdb to the early 2020s). The library was obtained by the immunoSEQ multiplex PCR assay. TCRdb retrieved this table from immuneACCESS and kept in-frame rearrangements only. Not all clones are present; in checked studies, unresolved V genes account for under half, and no reason is known for the remainder. This sample is represented by roughly 60,000 clones; around 94% of them were singletons. Of the sample, about 6.5% falls within the top ten clones. The sample comprised blood. These receptors were collected from a boy in the first two years of life with a congenital heart defect but otherwise immunologically healthy.

The sample holds one count of this clone. The chain joins TRBV9 to TRBJ2-1; the match to TRBD2 covers 8 bases. There are 15 residues in the CDR3. V was clipped by 0 bases and J by 2 bases; unmatched bases: 1. Germline lookup yields CDR1 SGDLS and CDR2 YYNGEE. The CDR3 nucleotides are TGTGCCAGCAGCGTAGTCGGGGGGGCCTACAATGAGCAGTTCTTC. It translates to CASSVVGGAYNEQFF.

This clone was seen once. This sequence joins TRBV27 and TRBJ2-7, with 9 bases aligning to TRBD1. This CDR3 comprises 14 residues. Germline values: CDR1 MNHEY, CDR2 SMNVEV (reference sequence). V trimming: 4 bases; J trimming: 6 bases; junction bases outside the gene matches: 7. The CDR3 region has the DNA TGTGCCAGCAGTTATGGGACAGGGATTTCCGAGCAGTACTTC. Its protein is CASSYGTGISEQYF.

This chain links TRBV6-1 with TRBJ1-5; no clear D. Germline CDR1 is MNHNS and CDR2 is SASEGT. V was clipped by 0 bases and J by 6 bases, with 6 bases between them. This CDR3 has 13 residues. As DNA, the CDR3 is TGTGCCAGCAGTGAAGCGTGGGGTCAGCCCCAGCATTTT. This translates into CASSEAWGQPQHF.

This clone was recorded once. The chain is built from TRBV4-2 and TRBJ2-7; TRBD1 agrees at 8 bases. This CDR3 spans 16 amino acids. Germline V CDR1 and CDR2: LGHNA, YNFKEQ. J was trimmed by 4 bases and V by 1 base; bases with no gene match: 9. The CDR3 DNA sequence: TGTGCCAGCAGCCAAGCGGGGACAGGAGTCCAATACGAGCAGTACTTC. Translated, it gives CASSQAGTGVQYEQYF.

The chain combines TRBV2 with TRBJ2-3, with 7 bases matching TRBD2. Germline trimming cut 5 bases from V and 3 bases from J; bases unmatched to any gene: 2. The CDR3 has 13 residues. Germline assignment: CDR1 SNHLY and CDR2 FYNNEI. The CDR3 loop is CASSQGGTDTQYF. In DNA form, the CDR3 reads TGTGCCAGCAGTCAGGGAGGGACAGATACGCAGTATTTT.

The chain carries TRBV7-9 and TRBJ1-2; possibly TRBD1 for D (5 bases). The CDR3 is 16 amino acids. The V end was cut by 1 base, the J end by 2 bases, with 14 bases between. Germline values: CDR1 SEHNR, CDR2 FQNEAQ (reference sequence). The CDR3 sequence is CASSLGLQDSNYGYTF. The CDR3 coding sequence is TGTGCCAGCAGCTTAGGATTACAGGATTCGAACTATGGCTACACCTTC.

CDR3 sequence (DNA): TGTGCCAGTAGTATGGGGACCCGAGGAACAGATACGCAGTATTTT. It specifies CASSMGTRGTDTQYF. J is TRBJ2-3 and V is TRBV19; either TRBD1 or TRBD2 may supply D (5 bases each). Between the trimmed V and J ends, which lost 3 bases and 3 bases, there was a span of 13 bases. This CDR3 spans 15 amino acids. CDR1 and CDR2 (germline): LNHDA, SQIVND (reference sequence).

As for this clone: Relative to the germline gene, one junction end is altered; a read error may explain this. At the DNA level, this CDR3 is encoded by other sequences in the same sample as well. The chain carries TRBV29-1 and TRBJ1-2, with D unresolved. The V gene's germline CDR1 is SQVTM and CDR2 ANQGSEA. The CDR3 has 14 residues. The DNA of the CDR3 is TGCAGCGTTGCGGGCCAGAACTCGTACTACGGCTACACCTTC. Translation gives CSVAGQNSYYGYTF.

The rearrangement joins TRBV27 to TRBJ2-1, with TRBD2 as a possible D gene (5 bases). Germline lookup yields CDR1 MNHEY and CDR2 SMNVEV (reference sequence). This CDR3 is built from 14 residues. The V end was cut by 3 bases, the J end by 3 bases, with 9 bases between. As DNA, the CDR3 is TGTGCCAGCAGTTTGGTCGGGAACTACAATGAGCAGTTCTTC. It specifies CASSLVGNYNEQFF.

V usage is TRBV6-6 and J usage is TRBJ2-3, with 8 nucleotides matching TRBD2. This CDR3 comprises 14 residues. Trimming cost V 6 bases and J 1 base; bases outside gene matches: 3. CDR1 and CDR2 from the germline V gene are MNHNY and SVGAGI (reference sequence). The CDR3 sequence: CASSSTSGTDTQYF. For the CDR3, the DNA is TGTGCCAGCAGCTCGACTAGCGGCACAGATACGCAGTATTTT.

The J gene is TRBJ2-7, the V gene TRBV6-1; perhaps TRBD2 as D (5 bases). V lost 6 bases and J 1 base, leaving 16 bases between the germline ends. The V gene's germline CDR1 is MNHNS and CDR2 SASEGT. CDR3 length equals 15 residues. The CDR3 protein is CASRPPGYGSYEQYF. CDR3 nucleotide sequence: TGTGCCAGCAGACCCCCGGGGTATGGTTCCTACGAGCAGTACTTC.

With respect to this clone: The junction departs from germline at one end; a sequencing error may be responsible. The chain combines TRBV7-9 with TRBJ1-4; D perhaps matches TRBD1 (5 bases). CDR1 is SEHNR, CDR2 FQNEAQ, per germline (reference sequence). The CDR3 sequence is 16 residues long. CDR3 in amino acids: CASSLIFRTTNEKLFF. Here the CDR3 DNA reads TGTGCCAGCAGCCTCATTTTCAGGACAACCAATGAAAAACTGTTTTTT.

The sample holds one count of this clone. The chain is built from TRBV21-1 and TRBJ2-2; the DNA was not used to check the table's D call, TRBD1. TRBV21-1 is designated a pseudogene. The CDR3 is made up of 17 amino acids. CDR3 protein: CASSKWAGGKDTGELFF. In nucleotides, the CDR3 is TGTGCCAGCAGCAAATGGGCAGGGGGAAAAGACACCGGGGAGCTGTTTTTT.

The rearrangement joins TRBV29-1 to TRBJ1-2, with 8 bases aligning to TRBD1. V was pared by 5 bases and J by 4 bases, with 9 bases of the junction left unmatched. The germline V gene encodes CDR1 SQVTM and CDR2 ANQGSEA. The CDR3 totals 14 residues. CDR3 protein: CSVTRTGTFYGYTF. The CDR3 DNA follows: TGCAGCGTTACGAGGACAGGGACTTTCTATGGCTACACCTTC.

The V call is TRBV7-9, the J call TRBJ2-1; D ambiguous. Trimming took off 4 bases at V and 8 bases at J, with 9 bases between the two ends. This CDR3 has 12 amino acids. Germline assignment: CDR1 SEHNR and CDR2 FQNEAQ (reference sequence). The CDR3 nucleotides are TGTGCCAGCAGCTCAGGCAGGTATGAGCAGTTCTTC. It translates to CASSSGRYEQFF.

The chain combines TRBV2 with TRBJ2-5; D is tentatively TRBD1 or TRBD2 (5 bases each). CDR3 length: 15 amino acids. Germline lookup yields CDR1 SNHLY and CDR2 FYNNEI. V lost 4 bases to trimming and J lost 4 bases, with 16 bases between them. CDR3 protein: CASSAGPYPAETQYF. The CDR3, as DNA: TGTGCCAGCAGTGCGGGACCCTATCCGGCAGAGACCCAGTACTTC.

The J gene is TRBJ1-2, the V gene TRBV5-4; 10 bases align to TRBD1. The ends lost 1 base at V and 4 bases at J; junction bases unmatched: 7. CDR3 length: 16 amino acids. Germline V gene data show CDR1 as SGHNT and CDR2 as YYREEE (reference sequence). In DNA form, the CDR3 reads TGTGCCAGCAGCTTGTATAGCGGACAGGGGGGCTATGGCTACACCTTC. It codes for CASSLYSGQGGYGYTF.

V and J are TRBV7-6 and TRBJ2-1; the D call may be TRBD1 or TRBD2 (6 bases each). CDR1 is SGHVS, CDR2 FNYEAQ, per germline. The V end lost 0 bases, the J end lost 10 bases, and 10 bases lay between the germline ends. The CDR3 extends over 13 amino acids. CDR3 sequence (DNA): TGTGCCAGCAGCTTAGCCGGAGGGGGGGAGCAGTTCTTC. Its protein product is CASSLAGGGEQFF.

The rearrangement uses TRBV11-2 and TRBJ1-2, with D hard to call. V lost 2 bases, J lost 3 bases, and 10 bases lay in between. Per germline, CDR1 SGHAT and CDR2 FQNNGV. CDR3 length equals 14 residues. The chain's CDR3 is CASSLPGPYYGYTF. For the CDR3, the DNA is TGTGCCAGCAGCTTACCAGGACCTTACTATGGCTACACCTTC.

CDR3 region: CASTEDATGELFF. The CDR3 coding sequence is TGTGCCAGCACCGAGGACGCAACCGGGGAGCTGTTTTTT. The chain recombines TRBV7-9 with TRBJ2-2; no firm D call. The CDR3 is made up of 13 amino acids. Deletions cut 7 bases from V and 5 bases from J, with 11 bases between. Germline CDR1 and CDR2: SEHNR and FQNEAQ (reference sequence).

The rearrangement uses TRBV2 and TRBJ2-7; a weak D match, TRBD2 (6 bases). The V gene's germline CDR1 is SNHLY and CDR2 FYNNEI. Trimming removed 3 bases from V and 3 bases from J, with 12 bases in between. The CDR3 has 14 residues. CDR3 residues: CASSEDGSYYEQYF. The CDR3 coding sequence is TGTGCCAGCAGTGAGGACGGGAGTTACTACGAGCAGTACTTC.

J is TRBJ1-3 and V is TRBV4-2; D gene ambiguous. The germline CDR1 and CDR2 sequences are LGHNA and YNFKEQ. Trimming left V 1 base short and J 0 bases short, with 13 bases between. This CDR3 has 17 amino acids. CDR3 nucleotide sequence: TGTGCCAGCAGCCAAGGTGGGTCTCTTAGCTCTGGAAACACCATATATTTT. Amino acid sequence: CASSQGGSLSSGNTIYF.

This clone appeared a few times. The chain is built from TRBV28 and TRBJ1-4; TRBD1 agrees at 7 bases. Germline V gene sequence: CDR1 MDHEN, CDR2 SYDVKM. After removal of 6 bases from V and 4 bases from J, the junction contained 5 bases not matched to a gene. The CDR3 runs 14 residues. The DNA for the CDR3 is TGTGCCAGCAGACCAGGGGGGCGTAATGAAAAACTGTTTTTT. This sequence encodes CASRPGGRNEKLFF.

This clone was seen just once. Other nucleotide sequences from this sample produce the same CDR3. The chain employs TRBV30 and TRBJ1-1; D possibly corresponds to TRBD1 (5 bases). Germline CDR1 and CDR2: GTSNPN and SVGIG (reference sequence). CDR3 size: 15 residues. V was shortened by 1 base and J by 0 bases, with 12 bases between the two germline ends. CDR3 loop: CAWSASGTLNTEAFF. The CDR3 coding sequence is TGTGCCTGGAGTGCCTCCGGGACCTTGAACACTGAAGCTTTCTTT.

The chain employs TRBV6-4 and TRBJ2-3; D perhaps matches TRBD2 (6 bases). The CDR3 runs 13 residues. V was trimmed by 5 bases and J by 6 bases, leaving 12 bases between them. The germline CDR1 and CDR2 sequences are MRHNA and SNTAGT. The CDR3 protein is CASSLTRRDTQYF. In DNA, the CDR3 is TGTGCCAGCAGTTTGACTAGGAGGGATACGCAGTATTTT.

The rearrangement links TRBV5-1 to TRBJ1-2; TRBD1 matches 10 bases. Germline assignment: CDR1 SGHRS and CDR2 YFSETQ. J lost 0 bases, V lost 3 bases, and 5 bases had no gene match. The CDR3 sequence is 16 residues long. CDR3 coding DNA: TGCGCCAGCAGCTCGGGGACAGGGGAAGCTAACTATGGCTACACCTTC. As protein: CASSSGTGEANYGYTF.

In its sample, this clone was seen once. This chain uses TRBV7-9 with TRBJ2-7; 7 nucleotides align to TRBD1. The germline V gene encodes CDR1 SEHNR and CDR2 FQNEAQ (reference sequence). Trimming took 1 base from V and 7 from J; bases not matched to a gene: 4. This CDR3 region has 13 residues. The CDR3 DNA reads as TGTGCCAGCAGCTTAGTGGCAGGGGGTGAGCAGTACTTC. It translates to CASSLVAGGEQYF.